This T cell receptor (beta chain) was recorded in a study of primary melanoma T cells and metastatic recurrence (dated by TCRdb to the early 2020s). A note on the overall study: The cohort comprised 150 to 250 primary melanomas of stage T2 to T4, with thickness greater than 1 mm. The study tested whether T-cell fraction and T-cell repertoire clonality in primary melanoma tumors predicted patient outcome. The T-cell fraction measured by TCR beta sequencing was weighed against progression-free survival, the clinical outcome chosen for the comparison. The sequencing-derived T-cell fraction was compared with histopathological grading of tumor-infiltrating lymphocytes.

The library was built by means of the immunoSEQ multiplex PCR assay. Primary melanoma tumor tissue underwent high-throughput sequencing of the T-cell receptor beta chain. As for the original processing: Among the repertoire analyses were the distribution of insertions and deletions and the sharing of TCRB CDR3 between samples. A gradient-boosted model ranked the predictive value of the T-cell fraction against histopathological variables. TCRdb re-hosts the immuneACCESS table, in-frame sequences only. Its copies lack some clones; in the studies checked, an unresolved V gene accounts for under half of them, and the cause for the rest is not known. V and J calls plus clone size are reproduced from that table; the DNA served to infer D and trimming. The sample table holds about 280 clones, of which 68% were seen once. In total, the top ten clones hold 25% of the sample. At the junction V is shortened by 5 bases and J by 0 bases; bases outside the gene matches: 13. The germline V gene sets CDR1 to MDHEN and CDR2 to SYDVKM. The CDR3 goes from the cysteine to the phenylalanine over 18 residues. Here the CDR3 DNA is all that survives: 54 bases in frame from base 1.

The full study reports these points: A T-cell fraction greater than 20% appeared to be protective whatever the ulceration status, mitotic rate or nodal disease. Progression-free survival was reportedly predicted by the tumor T-cell fraction independently of age, mitotic rate, ulceration and thickness. Adding T-cell fraction to tumor thickness reportedly improved progression-free survival prediction more than adding any other histopathological variable. An effective T-cell-mediated antitumor response in primary melanoma was framed by the authors only as a suggestion, not a demonstrated mechanism.

The patients had surgically resected primary melanoma that was considered potentially curable but at risk of metastatic recurrence. This clone was picked up a small number of times. What this receptor recognizes is not known. There are no base qualities to consult, and no much larger clone falls within one base. The TCR sequence derives from a human donor with melanoma. Sequencing input: melanoma tumor tissue. The receptor chain draws on TRBV28 and TRBJ1-5; TRBD1 agrees with 7 junctional bases. In nucleotides, the sequence is TGTGCCAGCAGTCCTAGTACAGGGGCGATACTTAGCAATCAGCCCCAGCATTTT. Protein translation: CASSPSTGAILSNQPQHF.